The 27 T cell receptor beta chains below all came from one sample that was sequenced in a study of T cells in Graves' hyperthyroidism and ophthalmopathy. Amplification of TCR beta CDR3 regions used RNA as the template. The HTBI primer set was used in a first-round RT-PCR of the TCR CDR3. TCRdb fed the multiplex PCR reads into MiXCR, producing one record per CDR3 protein. This sample has 530,000 or so distinct CDR3 sequences, with more than 45% found just once. The specimen sequenced was peripheral blood or thyroid tissue (not recorded which). The receptors here all came from a woman between 18 and 29 years old with Graves' hyperthyroidism.

Concerning this clonotype itself: One end of the junction fails to match germline, which may point to a read error. V gene TRBV7-9 combines with J gene TRBJ2-6, with D possibly TRBD2 on 6 matching bases. The CDR3 runs 12 residues. The germline gives CDR1 SEHNR, CDR2 FQNEAQ (reference sequence). The CDR3 spells CASSAPGVTEAF. The CDR3 nucleotides are TGTGCCAGCAGCGCACCGGGGGTCACTGAAGCTTTC. Based on the CDR3 plus reference TRBV7-9 and TRBJ2-6, the full variable domain is DTGVSQNPRHKITKRGQNVTFRCDPISEHNRLYWYRQTLGQGPEFLTYFQNEAQLEKSRLLSDRFSAERPKGSFSTLEIQRTEQGDSAMYLCASSAPGVTEAFGAGSRLTVL.

The genes are TRBV6-2 or TRBV6-3 and TRBJ1-5; maybe TRBD1 (5 bases). Germline CDR1 reads MNHEY; CDR2 reads SVGEGT. CDR3 length equals 14 residues. Trimming stripped 4 bases from V and 6 bases from J, with 13 bases between. CDR3 in amino acids: CASSSAGGVQPQHF. Here the CDR3 DNA reads TGTGCCAGCAGTTCGGCGGGGGGGGTTCAGCCCCAGCATTTT.

The sample holds many counts of this clonotype. The V and J genes are TRBV7-9 and TRBJ1-4; possible D gene TRBD1, 5 bases. The germline V and J ends were trimmed by 4 bases and 4 bases, with 13 bases remaining between them. The germline gives CDR1 SEHNR, CDR2 FQNEAQ (reference sequence). The CDR3 contains 15 residues. CDR3 in amino acids: CASSSGTENNEKLFF. The CDR3 nucleotides are TGTGCCAGCAGCTCCGGGACCGAAAATAATGAAAAACTGTTTTTT.

J is TRBJ2-5 and V is TRBV7-2; 9 bases fit TRBD2. The V gene's germline CDR1 is SGHTA and CDR2 FQGNSA. The CDR3 sequence is 17 residues long. The V segment lost 5 bases and the J segment 0 bases; nucleotides outside the gene matches: 10. CDR3 in DNA: TGTGCCAGCAGCCTTCCTAGCGGGAAGGAATACCAAGAGACCCAGTACTTC. Protein sequence: CASSLPSGKEYQETQYF.

The chain carries TRBV20-1 and TRBJ2-7; 10 bases match TRBD2. With V trimmed by 0 bases and J by 4 bases, 9 bases remained unmatched. The germline gives CDR1 DFQATT, CDR2 SNEGSKA (reference sequence). The CDR3 consists of 16 residues. CDR3: CSAREASGSSVYEQYF. In nucleotides, the CDR3 is TGCAGTGCTAGAGAGGCTAGCGGGAGTTCTGTATACGAGCAGTACTTC.

This rearrangement joins TRBV3-1 to TRBJ1-1, with D uncertain. The CDR3 has 14 amino acids. The germline V and J ends were trimmed by 6 bases and 1 base, with 12 bases remaining between them. Germline V gene lookup returns CDR1 LGHDT and CDR2 YNNKEL (reference sequence). The CDR3 DNA sequence: TGTGCCAGCAGGTCTTATGGTGAGAACACTGAAGCTTTCTTT. Translating gives CASRSYGENTEAFF.

Notes on this clonotype: A single base separates this from a much larger clone, so it may be a read error. The chain links TRBV7-9 to TRBJ2-2; possibly TRBD1 for D (6 bases). CDR3 size: 14 residues. CDR1 SEHNR and CDR2 FQNEAQ come from the germline V gene (reference sequence). V was clipped by 5 bases and J by 4 bases, with 11 bases between them. CDR3 DNA sequence: TGTGCCAGCAGCATCGGACAGCCCACCGGGGAGCTGTTTTTT. This translates into CASSIGQPTGELFF.

V is TRBV29-1 and J is TRBJ2-2, with D perhaps being TRBD1 or TRBD2 (5 bases each). Trimming stripped 6 bases from V and 3 bases from J, with 14 bases between. The CDR3 has 14 amino acids. Germline V CDR1 and CDR2: SQVTM, ANQGSEA. The CDR3 here is CSVGDAEDTGELFF. Written as DNA, the CDR3 is TGCAGCGTAGGGGACGCGGAGGACACCGGGGAGCTGTTTTTT.

The CDR3 spells CATSRDRWGMASGSYEQYF. CDR3 in DNA: TGTGCCACCAGCAGAGATCGGTGGGGGATGGCTAGCGGCTCCTACGAGCAGTACTTC. The V gene is TRBV15, the J gene TRBJ2-7; TRBD2 agrees at 7 bases. This CDR3 comprises 19 residues. Germline CDR1 is LNHNV and CDR2 is YYDKDF (reference sequence). V was pared by 0 bases and J by 0 bases, with 14 bases of the junction left unmatched.

The chain uses TRBV7-6 and TRBJ2-7; D uncertain. CDR3 size: 13 residues. Germline CDR1 reads SGHVS; CDR2 reads FNYEAQ. Written as DNA, the CDR3 is TGTGCTAGAGATGGGCTCGCAGGTTACGAGCAGTACTTC. This codes for CARDGLAGYEQYF. Full variable domain (rest looked up from reference TRBV7-6 and TRBJ2-7): GAGVSQSPRYKVTKRGQDVALRCDPISGHVSLYWYRQALGQGPEFLTYFNYEAQQDKSGLPNDRFSAERPEGSISTLTIQRTEQRDSAMYRCARDGLAGYEQYFGPGTRLTVT.

In regard to this clonotype: Being one base from a much bigger clone, this may be a read error. The gene calls are TRBV6-9 and TRBJ1-6; 7 bases fit TRBD1. In germline, CDR1 is MNHGY, CDR2 SVAAGI. The CDR3 is 18 residues long. The CDR3, as DNA: TGTGCCATCAGTTACCAGAGCGGGGACAGCTCCTATAATTCACCCCTCCACTTT. It is translated as CAISYQSGDSSYNSPLHF.

This clonotype appeared a few times. The CDR3 is CASSQDWSANYGYTF. CDR3 coding DNA: TGCGCCAGCAGCCAAGATTGGTCAGCTAACTATGGCTACACCTTC. V is TRBV4-1 and J is TRBJ1-2; no reliable D call. V lost 0 bases, J lost 0 bases, and 8 bases lay in between. This CDR3 region has 15 residues. Germline V gene data show CDR1 as MGHRA and CDR2 as YSYEKL.

This clonotype showed up many times. The J gene is TRBJ2-2, the V gene TRBV9, with TRBD2 identical over 8 bases. CDR1 and CDR2 (germline): SGDLS, YYNGEE. This CDR3 comprises 16 residues. Trimming at V came to 0 bases and at J to 1 base, leaving 2 bases not matched to a gene. The CDR3 coding sequence is TGTGCCAGCAGCGTAGCTCTAGCGGGGAACACCGGGGAGCTGTTTTTT. Translation gives CASSVALAGNTGELFF.

This clonotype was recorded at least ten times. One end of the junction varies from germline; a read error may be responsible. The chain links TRBV7-9 to TRBJ2-6; D may be TRBD2 (7 bases). This CDR3 region has 14 residues. Germline CDR1 reads SEHNR; CDR2 reads FQNEAQ (reference sequence). Written as DNA, the CDR3 is TGTGCCAGCAGCTTAGATCGGGGGGCGAACGTCCTGACTTTC. This gives the protein CASSLDRGANVLTF.

About this clonotype itself: It is likely a read error, because the conserved phenylalanine at the end of the CDR3 is missing. The limits of the CDR3 on the DNA are not certain, so only TCRdb's listed CDR3 is given. The rearrangement links TRBV11-2 to TRBJ1-4. The germline V gene encodes CDR1 SGHAT and CDR2 FQNNGV. The CDR3 totals 8 residues, both ends included. CDR3: CASSLELA.

With respect to this clonotype: A read error may be the cause here, since a much bigger clone is one base away. This chain uses TRBV6-5 with TRBJ1-4, with D unresolved. Germline assignment: CDR1 MNHEY and CDR2 SVGAGI. The CDR3 sequence is 13 residues long. The CDR3 spells CAISYTNSEKLFF. The CDR3 DNA sequence: TGTGCCATCAGTTACACCAATTCAGAAAAACTGTTTTTT.

This clonotype came up many times. The CDR3 sequence is CASSIATGSYEQYF. CDR3 DNA sequence: TGTGCCAGTAGTATAGCCACAGGTTCCTACGAGCAGTACTTC. The V call is TRBV19, the J call TRBJ2-7; weak D call: TRBD1 (5 bases). Germline loops: CDR1 LNHDA, CDR2 SQIVND (reference sequence). Trimming pared 1 base from V and 1 base from J, leaving 8 bases between. CDR3 length: 14 amino acids. Full variable domain (rest looked up from reference TRBV19 and TRBJ2-7): DGGITQSPKYLFRKEGQNVTLSCEQNLNHDAMYWYRQDPGQGLRLIYYSQIVNDFQKGDIAEGYSVSREKKESFPLTVTSAQKNPTAFYLCASSIATGSYEQYFGPGTRLTVT.

The rearrangement uses TRBV10-3 and TRBJ1-1, with D possibly being TRBD1 (6 bases). V was shortened by 11 bases and J by 2 bases, with 18 bases between the two germline ends. The CDR3 extends over 14 amino acids. Germline V gene sequence: CDR1 ENHRY, CDR2 SYGVKD. The CDR3 here is CAVQGSLINTEAFF. The CDR3 DNA reads as TGTGCCGTCCAGGGGAGCCTGATAAACACTGAAGCTTTCTTT.

This clonotype was counted at least ten times. The chain uses TRBV5-8 and TRBJ1-2; 8 positions match TRBD1. The V gene end was trimmed by 5 bases and the J gene end by 8 bases; junction bases not matched to a gene: 17. The CDR3 contains 16 residues. Germline lookup yields CDR1 SGHTS and CDR2 YDEGEE. In DNA, the CDR3 is TGTGCCAGCAGGGGAAAGCTGGGACAGGTTGCAAGGGGCTACACCTTC. This sequence encodes CASRGKLGQVARGYTF.

In its sample, this clonotype was seen many times. This chain links TRBV4-1 with TRBJ2-7, with 7 bases identical to TRBD1. The length of the CDR3 is 16 residues. Germline V lookup: CDR1 MGHRA, CDR2 YSYEKL. V was clipped by 3 bases and J by 4 bases; unmatched bases: 12. CDR3 nucleotide sequence: TGCGCCAGCAGCCAGAGTAACAGGGGTTGGAGGTACGAGCAGTACTTC. Its translation is CASSQSNRGWRYEQYF.

The gene calls are TRBV29-1 and TRBJ1-4; the D is unclear. This CDR3 has 14 amino acids. The germline gives CDR1 SQVTM, CDR2 ANQGSEA. V shed 1 base and J shed 8 bases, with 14 bases lying between them. CDR3 nucleotide sequence: TGCAGCGTTGAAGGACTAGCGGGATGGGAAAAACTGTTTTTT. Translating gives CSVEGLAGWEKLFF. The full variable domain, in which reference TRBV29-1 and TRBJ1-4 provide the parts outside the CDR3, is SAVISQKPSRDICQRGTSLTIQCQVDSQVTMMFWYRQQPGQSLTLIATANQGSEATYESGFVIDKFPISRPNLTFSTLTVSNMSPEDSSIYLCSVEGLAGWEKLFFGSGTQLSVL.

This sequence joins TRBV7-6 and TRBJ2-7, with 16 bases that match TRBD2. The CDR3 covers 14 residues. Germline V gene sequence: CDR1 SGHVS, CDR2 FNYEAQ. V shed 3 bases and J 11 bases; nucleotides not matched to a gene: 4. The CDR3 loop is CASSLGLAGGDKYF. The CDR3 nucleotides read TGTGCCAGCAGCTTGGGACTAGCGGGAGGGGATAAGTACTTC.

As regards this clonotype: This sequence may be a read error, since a much larger clone differs from it by one base. This chain uses TRBV2 with TRBJ1-1; TRBD1 matches 8 bases. The CDR3 covers 14 residues. The V gene's germline CDR1 is SNHLY and CDR2 FYNNEI. The CDR3 loop is CTSSETGGDTEAFF. The CDR3 DNA is TGTACCAGCAGTGAAACAGGGGGGGACACTGAAGCTTTCTTT.

The chain links TRBV10-3 to TRBJ2-3; 10 nucleotides agree with TRBD2. The length of the CDR3 is 15 residues. Germline lookup yields CDR1 ENHRY and CDR2 SYGVKD. Trimming took 3 bases from V and 4 from J; bases not matched to a gene: 4. This chain's CDR3 is CAISEAAGGPDTQYF. In DNA form, the CDR3 reads TGTGCCATCAGTGAAGCAGCGGGAGGGCCAGATACGCAGTATTTT.

This clonotype was observed at least ten times. The chain joins TRBV24-1 to TRBJ1-2; D ambiguous. The CDR3 totals 12 residues. The germline V and J ends were trimmed by 9 bases and 3 bases, with 10 bases remaining between them. Germline loops: CDR1 KGHDR, CDR2 SFDVKD. CDR3 coding DNA: TGTGCCACCGAGAGGTGGGACTATGGCTACACCTTC. Translated, it gives CATERWDYGYTF.

Many counts were recorded for this clonotype. V is TRBV5-1 and J is TRBJ1-5, with 9 bases aligning to TRBD1. Germline-derived CDR1 and CDR2 are SGHRS and YFSETQ. CDR3 length: 15 residues. With 4 bases clipped from V and 4 bases from J, the junction kept 6 bases outside the gene matches. The CDR3 spells CASSEGQGTNQPQHF. CDR3 in DNA: TGCGCCAGCAGCGAGGGACAGGGCACTAATCAGCCCCAGCATTTT.

This clonotype has ten or more counts. V and J are TRBV11-2 and TRBJ1-1; the match to TRBD1 covers 7 bases. CDR1 and CDR2 (germline): SGHAT, FQNNGV. This CDR3 region has 13 residues. The junction had 4 bases not matched to a gene; V was cut back by 5 bases and J by 4 bases. This chain's CDR3 is CASSVGTATEAFF. The CDR3 nucleotides are TGTGCCAGCAGCGTCGGGACAGCCACTGAAGCTTTCTTT. Supplemented by reference TRBV11-2 and TRBJ1-1, the full variable domain reads EAGVAQSPRYKIIEKRQSVAFWCNPISGHATLYWYQQILGQGPKLLIQFQNNGVVDDSQLPKDRFSAERLKGVDSTLKIQPAKLEDSAVYLCASSVGTATEAFFGQGTRLTVV.